The 32 T cell receptor beta chains listed next were all sequenced from one sample in a study of CD8+ T cells in alopecia areata. After isolation, RNA underwent reverse transcription to generate cDNA as the sequencing template. Libraries were prepared by immunoSEQ multiplex PCR; TCRdb keeps only in-frame clonotypes and omits some of them. Of roughly 120,000 clones detected, 55% to 60% appear once; the ten largest clones hold 3% to 4%. Treatment here: oral pan-JAK inhibitor, 5-10 mg twice daily. Sequenced material: CD4+ T cells sorted from blood, taken at week 24, from a patient treated with tofacitinib. The receptors come from a human donor with alopecia areata.

The CDR3 DNA reads as TGCGCCAGCAGCCCAGATTGGACTGAAGCTTTCTTT. It specifies CASSPDWTEAFF. This rearrangement joins TRBV5-1 to TRBJ1-1; D ambiguous. Germline CDR1 is SGHRS and CDR2 is YFSETQ. Trimming stripped 4 bases from V and 5 bases from J, with 9 bases between. The CDR3 is 12 residues long.

In its sample, this clone was seen once. The genes are TRBV7-9 and TRBJ2-2, with D possibly called TRBD1 or TRBD2 (5 bases each). The CDR3 is 11 residues long. CDR1 and CDR2 from the germline V gene are SEHNR and FQNEAQ (reference sequence). Trimming stripped 7 bases from V and 7 bases from J, with 7 bases between. In DNA form, the CDR3 reads TGTGCCAGCACGAGGGGCGGGGAGCTGTTTTTT. Its protein is CASTRGGELFF.

The chain has TRBV15 and TRBJ1-3, with D unclear. Trimming took 0 bases from V and 0 from J, leaving 12 bases between them. Germline V gives CDR1 LNHNV, CDR2 YYDKDF (reference sequence). This CDR3 is built from 17 residues. The CDR3: CATSRDRTGSSGNTIYF. CDR3 in DNA: TGTGCCACCAGCAGAGATAGAACCGGCAGCTCTGGAAACACCATATATTTT.

The V and J genes are TRBV29-1 and TRBJ2-3; 7 bases fit TRBD2. V lost 1 base, J lost 11 bases, and 3 bases stayed unmatched. This CDR3 spans 11 amino acids. The germline CDR1 and CDR2 sequences are SQVTM and ANQGSEA. This CDR3 is CSVEAAGRQYF. CDR3 nucleotide sequence: TGCAGCGTTGAAGCAGCGGGGCGGCAGTATTTT.

The chain combines TRBV2 with TRBJ1-1; 8 bases match TRBD1. This CDR3 region has 11 residues. CDR1 and CDR2 (germline): SNHLY, FYNNEI. Trimming removed 9 bases from V and 8 bases from J; junction bases left unmatched: 5. The CDR3 loop is CASQGALEAFF. The CDR3, as DNA: TGTGCCAGTCAGGGGGCTTTGGAAGCTTTCTTT.

This clone was detected a few times. The CDR3: CASSYGGVNTEAFF. The CDR3 DNA follows: TGTGCCAGCAGTTACGGGGGCGTGAACACTGAAGCTTTCTTT. J is TRBJ1-1 and V is TRBV6-5; possible D gene TRBD1, 6 bases. Trimming left V 2 bases short and J 0 bases short, with 7 bases between. The germline CDR1 and CDR2 sequences are MNHEY and SVGAGI. This CDR3 spans 14 amino acids.

This clone was observed a single time. The J gene is TRBJ2-1, the V gene TRBV30; D is uncertain. With 3 bases removed from V and 9 bases from J, the gap between germline ends came to 6 bases. In germline, CDR1 is GTSNPN, CDR2 SVGIG (reference sequence). This CDR3 comprises 10 residues. This CDR3 is CAWRDPEQFF. Here the CDR3 DNA reads TGTGCCTGGAGGGACCCTGAGCAGTTCTTC.

This sequence joins TRBV23-1 and TRBJ2-1; the D is unclear. TRBV23-1 carries the ORF label, with uncertain function. Trimming left V 6 bases short and J 4 bases short, with 16 bases between. This CDR3 is built from 15 residues. CDR3 protein: CASSQGFDPYNEQFF. CDR3 bases: TGCGCCAGCAGCCAAGGTTTTGACCCGTACAATGAGCAGTTCTTC.

V gene TRBV30 combines with J gene TRBJ1-5, with D hard to call. V was shortened by 3 bases and J by 0 bases, with 6 bases between the two germline ends. This CDR3 is built from 13 residues. Per the germline V gene, CDR1 is GTSNPN and CDR2 is SVGIG (reference sequence). The CDR3: CAWSGDSNQPQHF. CDR3 nucleotide sequence: TGTGCCTGGAGCGGGGATAGCAATCAGCCCCAGCATTTT.

This chain links TRBV15 with TRBJ2-3; TRBD1 aligns across 7 bases. The CDR3 consists of 13 residues. Per germline, CDR1 LNHNV and CDR2 YYDKDF (reference sequence). After removal of 5 bases from V and 8 bases from J, the junction contained 7 bases not matched to a gene. CDR3 nucleotides: TGTGCCACCAGCTTCGACAGGGAAGGTACGCAGTATTTT. Translated, it gives CATSFDREGTQYF.

This clone has just a few counts. The chain is built from TRBV29-1 and TRBJ2-5; 7 nucleotides agree with TRBD1. The CDR3 is 15 amino acids. V dropped 3 bases and J dropped 1; count of bases not matched to a gene: 8. Germline CDR1 SQVTM, CDR2 ANQGSEA. Written as DNA, the CDR3 is TGCAGCGTTGATCAAAAGGGACAGAGCCAAGAGACCCAGTACTTC. Its translation is CSVDQKGQSQETQYF.

The sample holds a few counts of this clone. The chain uses TRBV7-9 and TRBJ2-1; a possible D gene is TRBD1 (6 bases). Trimming took 5 bases from V and 0 from J, leaving 17 bases between them. The CDR3 contains 17 residues. Germline V gene sequence: CDR1 SEHNR, CDR2 FQNEAQ (reference sequence). The DNA of the CDR3 is TGTGCCAGCAGCCCAAGTACACGGACAGTCTCCTACAATGAGCAGTTCTTC. Its translation is CASSPSTRTVSYNEQFF.

The rearrangement uses TRBV7-8 and TRBJ1-1; D is undetermined. V was cut by 5 bases and J by 5 bases, with 12 bases left in between. This CDR3 is 13 amino acids long. Germline CDR1 SGHVS, CDR2 FQNEAQ. The CDR3: CASSPMGKTEAFF. DNA for the CDR3: TGTGCCAGCAGCCCGATGGGGAAAACTGAAGCTTTCTTT.

The chain recombines TRBV30 with TRBJ1-4; tentatively, D is TRBD1 (5 bases). V was cut by 0 bases and J by 7 bases, with 12 bases left in between. The CDR3 has 14 amino acids. The V gene's germline CDR1 is GTSNPN and CDR2 SVGIG (reference sequence). The chain's CDR3 is CAWSVQVLSEKLFF. The CDR3 DNA follows: TGTGCCTGGAGTGTACAGGTGTTGAGTGAAAAACTGTTTTTT. Together with reference TRBV30 and TRBJ1-4, the CDR3 gives the full variable domain: SQTIHQWPATLVQPVGSPLSLECTVEGTSNPNLYWYRQAAGRGLQLLFYSVGIGQISSEVPQNLSASRPQDRQFILSSKKLLLSDSGFYLCAWSVQVLSEKLFFGSGTQLSVL.

This chain joins TRBV25-1 and TRBJ1-6, with 7 bases lining up with TRBD1. The CDR3 spans 14 residues. Germline values: CDR1 MGHDK, CDR2 SYGVNS. Losses at the gene ends were 9 bases for V and 6 bases for J; bases not matched to a gene: 8. CDR3 nucleotides: TGTGCCAGTCAACAGGGGACACCTAATTCACCCCTCCACTTT. Translation: CASQQGTPNSPLHF.

In its sample, this clone was seen a few times. This chain joins TRBV5-6 and TRBJ2-7, with D uncertain. Between the trimmed V and J ends, which lost 0 bases and 4 bases, there was a span of 5 bases. Germline CDR1 reads SGHDT; CDR2 reads YYEEEE. CDR3 size: 12 residues. The CDR3 DNA follows: TGTGCCAGCAGCTTGGGCTGGTACGAGCAGTACTTC. Its translation: CASSLGWYEQYF.

The chain links TRBV27 to TRBJ1-2, with D possibly being TRBD1 (6 bases). V dropped 5 bases and J dropped 2 bases, with 15 bases sitting between them. Germline V CDR1 and CDR2: MNHEY, SMNVEV (reference sequence). The CDR3 covers 15 residues. The DNA of the CDR3 is TGTGCCAGCAGTAGCTCCTCCACAGGGAACTATGGCTACACCTTC. Its protein is CASSSSSTGNYGYTF.

The chain is built from TRBV7-9 and TRBJ1-1; D call uncertain. Deletions cut 4 bases from V and 0 bases from J, with 9 bases between. The CDR3 covers 14 residues. Germline V lookup: CDR1 SEHNR, CDR2 FQNEAQ (reference sequence). The CDR3 nucleotides read TGTGCCAGCAGCTCACGAGGTATGAACACTGAAGCTTTCTTT. It yields the protein CASSSRGMNTEAFF.

A few counts support this clone. The CDR3 protein is CASSVVVGSYNEQFF. In nucleotides, the CDR3 is TGTGCCAGCAGCGTAGTTGTCGGCTCCTACAATGAGCAGTTCTTC. The rearrangement uses TRBV9 and TRBJ2-1; D is ambiguous. The CDR3 runs 15 residues. In germline, CDR1 is SGDLS, CDR2 YYNGEE. The V and J ends lost 0 bases and 0 bases respectively, with 7 bases between them.

This clone occurred once. This chain uses TRBV29-1 with TRBJ1-2; D gene ambiguous. CDR3 length: 10 amino acids. The germline gives CDR1 SQVTM, CDR2 ANQGSEA. V gave up 7 bases and J gave up 5 bases, with 8 bases separating them. CDR3 in amino acids: CSEWEYGYTF. The CDR3 nucleotides are TGCAGCGAATGGGAGTATGGCTACACCTTC.

The chain recombines TRBV27 with TRBJ2-6, with 10 bases aligning to TRBD1. CDR3 length: 18 amino acids. Germline values: CDR1 MNHEY, CDR2 SMNVEV (reference sequence). The V and J ends lost 0 bases and 2 bases, in that order; junction bases with no gene match: 4. CDR3 protein: CASSLSGQGEAGANVLTF. CDR3 DNA sequence: TGTGCCAGCAGTTTATCCGGACAGGGGGAAGCTGGGGCCAACGTCCTGACTTTC.

This chain links TRBV6-5 with TRBJ2-7; 9 positions match TRBD2. The CDR3 sequence is 15 residues long. The V and J ends lost 2 bases and 2 bases, in that order; junction bases with no gene match: 4. Per the germline V gene, CDR1 is MNHEY and CDR2 is SVGAGI. The CDR3 bases are TGTGCCAGCAGTTACGGCCTAGCGGGGACCTACGAGCAGTACTTC. It is translated as CASSYGLAGTYEQYF.

The chain uses TRBV29-1 and TRBJ2-5, with TRBD2 matching over 9 bases. The CDR3 extends over 14 amino acids. The germline V gene encodes CDR1 SQVTM and CDR2 ANQGSEA. V trimming: 4 bases; J trimming: 5 bases; junction bases outside the gene matches: 8. For the CDR3, the DNA is TGCAGCGTTGGTCCCCAGGCGGGAGGGGAGACCCAGTACTTC. This sequence encodes CSVGPQAGGETQYF.

This clone has just one count. The rearrangement uses TRBV5-4 and TRBJ2-7, with TRBD2 as a possible D gene (5 bases). Trimming shortened V by 1 base and J by 5 bases, and 10 bases separated the two germline ends. The germline CDR1 and CDR2 sequences are SGHNT and YYREEE (reference sequence). This CDR3 is 13 amino acids long. CDR3 nucleotides: TGTGCCAGCAGCTTGTGGGGAGCACACGAGCAGTACTTC. It yields the protein CASSLWGAHEQYF. Full variable domain (rest looked up from reference TRBV5-4 and TRBJ2-7): ETGVTQSPTHLIKTRGQQVTLRCSSQSGHNTVSWYQQALGQGPQFIFQYYREEENGRGNFPPRFSGLQFPNYSSELNVNALELDDSALYLCASSLWGAHEQYFGPGTRLTVT.

Here the CDR3 DNA reads TGTGCCGCGGCGGCTAACTATGGCTACACCTTC. Amino acid sequence: CAAAANYGYTF. The chain links TRBV7-9 to TRBJ1-2, with unresolved D. The CDR3 has 11 amino acids. Germline lookup yields CDR1 SEHNR and CDR2 FQNEAQ (reference sequence). V was cut by 11 bases and J by 0 bases, with 7 bases left in between. Based on the CDR3 plus reference TRBV7-9 and TRBJ1-2, the full variable domain is DTGVSQNPRHKITKRGQNVTFRCDPISEHNRLYWYRQTLGQGPEFLTYFQNEAQLEKSRLLSDRFSAERPKGSFSTLEIQRTEQGDSAMYLCAAAANYGYTFGSGTRLTVV.

This clone has just a few counts. This sequence joins TRBV5-1 and TRBJ1-1, with TRBD1 matching 7 bases. After removal of 1 base from V and 0 bases from J, the junction contained 3 bases not matched to a gene. The CDR3 is made up of 15 amino acids. CDR1 is SGHRS, CDR2 YFSETQ, per germline. CDR3 protein: CASSLRQGLNTEAFF. The CDR3 region has the DNA TGCGCCAGCAGCTTGAGACAGGGACTGAACACTGAAGCTTTCTTT.

This chain joins TRBV5-1 and TRBJ2-7; D unresolved. Germline loops: CDR1 SGHRS, CDR2 YFSETQ. This CDR3 has 15 amino acids. The V end was cut by 0 bases, the J end by 2 bases, with 12 bases between. CDR3 residues: CASSLDATSTYEQYF. The DNA for the CDR3 is TGCGCCAGCAGCTTGGATGCCACGTCGACCTACGAGCAGTACTTC.

V gene TRBV30 combines with J gene TRBJ1-1; a possible D gene is TRBD1 (5 bases). Germline V lookup: CDR1 GTSNPN, CDR2 SVGIG (reference sequence). V lost 3 bases and J 4 bases, leaving 12 bases between the germline ends. The CDR3 covers 13 residues. The CDR3 DNA is TGTGCCTGGAGCTTGGTTGGGGGCACTGAAGCTTTCTTT. Its protein is CAWSLVGGTEAFF.

The chain is built from TRBV7-6 and TRBJ2-5; TRBD1 aligns across 7 bases. J was trimmed by 1 base and V by 4 bases; bases with no gene match: 3. The CDR3 is made up of 14 amino acids. CDR1 SGHVS and CDR2 FNYEAQ come from the germline V gene. The CDR3 DNA follows: TGTGCCAGCAGCTCCCGACAGGGCCAAGAGACCCAGTACTTC. It yields the protein CASSSRQGQETQYF.

This clone was picked up a small number of times. Other DNA sequences in the sample encode the same CDR3. The chain has TRBV29-1 and TRBJ2-1, with 8 bases identical to TRBD1. Germline CDR1 reads SQVTM; CDR2 reads ANQGSEA. The CDR3 has 12 residues. The V segment lost 7 bases and the J segment 6 bases; nucleotides outside the gene matches: 5. This CDR3 is CSAGQGVNEQFF. DNA for the CDR3: TGCAGCGCTGGACAGGGTGTCAATGAGCAGTTCTTC.

A single count supports this clone. The CDR3 protein is CASSLHDRDFYGYTF. The CDR3 nucleotides are TGCGCCAGCAGCCTACACGACAGGGACTTCTATGGCTACACCTTC. The chain carries TRBV4-1 and TRBJ1-2, with 7 bases fitting TRBD1. With 4 bases clipped from V and 4 bases from J, the junction kept 9 bases outside the gene matches. From germline, CDR1 is MGHRA and CDR2 YSYEKL. The CDR3 runs 15 residues.

The chain couples TRBV5-1 to TRBJ1-1; D unclear. This CDR3 contains 14 residues. Germline lookup yields CDR1 SGHRS and CDR2 YFSETQ. V was clipped by 1 base and J by 0 bases, with 7 bases between them. The CDR3, as DNA: TGCGCCAGCAGCTTGTTACAGATGAACACTGAAGCTTTCTTT. It encodes CASSLLQMNTEAFF.